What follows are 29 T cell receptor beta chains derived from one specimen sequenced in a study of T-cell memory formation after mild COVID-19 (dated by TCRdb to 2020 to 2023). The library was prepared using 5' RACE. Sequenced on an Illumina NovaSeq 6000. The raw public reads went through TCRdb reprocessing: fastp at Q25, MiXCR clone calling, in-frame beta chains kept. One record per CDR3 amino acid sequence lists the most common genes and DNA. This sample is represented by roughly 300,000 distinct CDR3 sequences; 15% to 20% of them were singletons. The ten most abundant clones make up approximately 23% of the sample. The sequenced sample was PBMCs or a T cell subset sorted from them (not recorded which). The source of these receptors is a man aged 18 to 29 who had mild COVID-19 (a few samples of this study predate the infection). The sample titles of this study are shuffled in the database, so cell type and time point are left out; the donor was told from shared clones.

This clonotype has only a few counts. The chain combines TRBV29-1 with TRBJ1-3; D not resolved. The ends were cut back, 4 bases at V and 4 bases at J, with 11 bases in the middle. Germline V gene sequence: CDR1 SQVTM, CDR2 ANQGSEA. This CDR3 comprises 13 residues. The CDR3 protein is CSVVRTSGNTIYF. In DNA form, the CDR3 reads TGCAGCGTTGTGCGGACTAGCGGAAACACCATATATTTT.

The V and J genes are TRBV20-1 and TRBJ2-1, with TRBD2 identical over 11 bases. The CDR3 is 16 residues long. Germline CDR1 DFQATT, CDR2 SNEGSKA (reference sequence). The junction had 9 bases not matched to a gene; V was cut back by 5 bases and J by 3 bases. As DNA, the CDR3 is TGCAGTGCTCCCTCCCCAACTAGCGGGGGCTACAATGAGCAGTTCTTC. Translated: CSAPSPTSGGYNEQFF.

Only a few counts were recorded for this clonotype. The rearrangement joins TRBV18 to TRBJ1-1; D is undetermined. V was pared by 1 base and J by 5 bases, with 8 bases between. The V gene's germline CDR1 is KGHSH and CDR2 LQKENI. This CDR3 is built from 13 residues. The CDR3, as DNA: TGTGCCAGCTCACCACTCGGGGTGACTGAAGCTTTCTTT. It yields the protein CASSPLGVTEAFF.

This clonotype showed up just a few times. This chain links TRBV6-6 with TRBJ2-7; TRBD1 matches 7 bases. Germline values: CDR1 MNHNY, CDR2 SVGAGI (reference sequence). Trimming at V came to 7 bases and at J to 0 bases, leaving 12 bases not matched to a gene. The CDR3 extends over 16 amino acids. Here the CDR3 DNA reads TGTGCCAGCATGATAGCCGCGACAGGGAACTCCTACGAGCAGTACTTC. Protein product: CASMIAATGNSYEQYF.

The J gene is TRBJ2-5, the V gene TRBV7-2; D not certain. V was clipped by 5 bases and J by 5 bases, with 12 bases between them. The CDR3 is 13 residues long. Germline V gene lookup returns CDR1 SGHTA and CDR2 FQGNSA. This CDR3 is CASSQHTTETQYF. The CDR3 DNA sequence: TGTGCCAGCAGCCAACATACTACGGAGACCCAGTACTTC.

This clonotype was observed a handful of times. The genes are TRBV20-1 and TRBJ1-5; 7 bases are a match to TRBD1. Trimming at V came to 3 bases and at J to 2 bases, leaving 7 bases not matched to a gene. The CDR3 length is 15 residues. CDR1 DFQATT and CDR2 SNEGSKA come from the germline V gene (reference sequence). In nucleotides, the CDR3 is TGCAGTGCTAGCCCACAAGACAGGGGCAATCAGCCCCAGCATTTT. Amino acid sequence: CSASPQDRGNQPQHF.

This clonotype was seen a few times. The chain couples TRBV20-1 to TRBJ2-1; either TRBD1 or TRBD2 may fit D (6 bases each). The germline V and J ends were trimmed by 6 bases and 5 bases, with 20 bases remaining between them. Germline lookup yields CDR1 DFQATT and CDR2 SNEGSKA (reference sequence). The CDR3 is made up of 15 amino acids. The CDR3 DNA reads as TGCAGTGCGACACGGCCGGGGGCGAGGAACAATGAGCAGTTCTTC. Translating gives CSATRPGARNNEQFF.

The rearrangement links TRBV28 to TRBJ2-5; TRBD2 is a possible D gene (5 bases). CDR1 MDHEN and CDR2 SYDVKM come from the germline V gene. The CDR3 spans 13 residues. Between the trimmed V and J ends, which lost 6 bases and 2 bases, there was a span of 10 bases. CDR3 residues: CASSPLDQETQYF. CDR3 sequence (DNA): TGTGCCAGCAGCCCACTAGATCAAGAGACCCAGTACTTC.

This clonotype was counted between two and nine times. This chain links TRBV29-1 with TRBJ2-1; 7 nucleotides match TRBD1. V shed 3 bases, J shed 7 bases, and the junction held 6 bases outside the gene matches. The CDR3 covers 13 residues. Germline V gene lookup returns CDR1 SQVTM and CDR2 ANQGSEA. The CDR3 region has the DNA TGCAGCGTTGAGCGACAGGGAAGGAATGAGCAGTTCTTC. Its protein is CSVERQGRNEQFF.

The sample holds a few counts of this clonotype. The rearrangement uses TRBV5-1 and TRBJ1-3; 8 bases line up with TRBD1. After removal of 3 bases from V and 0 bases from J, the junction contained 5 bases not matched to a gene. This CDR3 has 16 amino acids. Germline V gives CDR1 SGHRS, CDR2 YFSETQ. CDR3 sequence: CASSSAGTGSGNTIYF. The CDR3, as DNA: TGCGCCAGCAGCTCTGCCGGGACAGGCTCTGGAAACACCATATATTTT.

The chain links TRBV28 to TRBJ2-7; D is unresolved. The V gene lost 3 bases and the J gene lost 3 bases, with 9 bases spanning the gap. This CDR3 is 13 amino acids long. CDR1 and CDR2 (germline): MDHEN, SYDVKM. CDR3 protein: CASSFGQDYEQYV. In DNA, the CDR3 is TGTGCCAGCAGTTTCGGCCAGGACTACGAGCAGTACGTC.

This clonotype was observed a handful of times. The CDR3 bases are TGTGCCTGGAGTGTATGGGCAGCGAACACTGAAGCTTTCTTT. This sequence encodes CAWSVWAANTEAFF. The genes are TRBV30 and TRBJ1-1; no clear D. CDR3 length: 14 residues. V was pared by 0 bases and J by 1 base, with 9 bases between. Per the germline V gene, CDR1 is GTSNPN and CDR2 is SVGIG (reference sequence).

This chain's CDR3 is CASSSLSGGSYEQYF. DNA of the CDR3: TGTGCCAGCAGCTCCCTTAGCGGGGGCTCCTACGAGCAGTACTTC. The V gene is TRBV7-2, the J gene TRBJ2-7, with 9 positions matching TRBD2. J was trimmed by 0 bases and V by 4 bases; bases with no gene match: 4. The CDR3 runs to 15 residues. Germline V gives CDR1 SGHTA, CDR2 FQGNSA.

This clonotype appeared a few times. CDR3 nucleotides: TGTGCCAGCACCCCTGGGGGGTTAGTTTGGGATACGCAGTATTTT. It is translated as CASTPGGLVWDTQYF. This chain uses TRBV9 with TRBJ2-3; D might be TRBD2 (6 bases). The CDR3 runs to 15 residues. From germline, CDR1 is SGDLS and CDR2 YYNGEE. Trimming took off 6 bases at V and 6 bases at J, with 20 bases between the two ends.

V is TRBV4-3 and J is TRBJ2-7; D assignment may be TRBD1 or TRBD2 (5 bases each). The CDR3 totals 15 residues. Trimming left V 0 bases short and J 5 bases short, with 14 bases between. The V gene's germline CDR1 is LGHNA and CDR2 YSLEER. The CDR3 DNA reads TGCGCCAGCAGCCAAGAGATTGGGGGTCGGGACGAGCAGTACTTC. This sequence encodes CASSQEIGGRDEQYF.

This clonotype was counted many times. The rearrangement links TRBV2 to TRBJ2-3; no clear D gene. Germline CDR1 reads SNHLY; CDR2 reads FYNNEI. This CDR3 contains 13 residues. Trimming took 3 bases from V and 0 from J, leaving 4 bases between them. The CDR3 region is CASSEVSTDTQYF. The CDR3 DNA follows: TGTGCCAGCAGTGAGGTCAGCACAGATACGCAGTATTTT.

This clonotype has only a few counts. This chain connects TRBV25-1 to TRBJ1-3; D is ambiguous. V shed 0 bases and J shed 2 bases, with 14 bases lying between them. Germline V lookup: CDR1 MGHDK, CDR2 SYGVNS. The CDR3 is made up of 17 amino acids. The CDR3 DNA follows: TGTGCCAGCAGTGAATATGATCGGAAGGGTCCTGGAAACACCATATATTTT. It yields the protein CASSEYDRKGPGNTIYF.

The CDR3 DNA follows: TGTGCCAGCAGCTCATGGGGGTCCGAGCAGTACTTC. Translated, it gives CASSSWGSEQYF. The chain has TRBV4-2 and TRBJ2-7, with D possibly being TRBD1 or TRBD2 (5 bases each). CDR1 is LGHNA and CDR2 is YNFKEQ in the germline V gene. This CDR3 region has 12 residues. Trimming cost V 5 bases and J 6 bases, with 11 bases left between them.

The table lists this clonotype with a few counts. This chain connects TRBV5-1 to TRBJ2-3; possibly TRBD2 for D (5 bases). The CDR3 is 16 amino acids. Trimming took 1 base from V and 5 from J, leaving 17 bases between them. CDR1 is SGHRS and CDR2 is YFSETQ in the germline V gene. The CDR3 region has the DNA TGCGCCAGCAGCTTGTACTCTCCCGCCCGGGGAGATACGCAGTATTTT. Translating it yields CASSLYSPARGDTQYF.

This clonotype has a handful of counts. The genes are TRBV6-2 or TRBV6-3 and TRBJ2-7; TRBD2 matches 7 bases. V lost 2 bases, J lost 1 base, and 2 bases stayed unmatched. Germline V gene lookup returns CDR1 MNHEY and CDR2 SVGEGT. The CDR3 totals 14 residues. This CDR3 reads CASSYKRGSYEQYV. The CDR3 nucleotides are TGTGCCAGCAGTTACAAGCGGGGTTCCTACGAGCAGTACGTC.

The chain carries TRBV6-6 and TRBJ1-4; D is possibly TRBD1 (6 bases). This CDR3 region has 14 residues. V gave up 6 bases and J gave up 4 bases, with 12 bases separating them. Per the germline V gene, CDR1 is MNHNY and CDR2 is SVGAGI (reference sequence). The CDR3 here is CASRQWTVNEKLFF. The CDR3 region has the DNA TGTGCCAGCAGACAATGGACAGTTAATGAAAAACTGTTTTTT.

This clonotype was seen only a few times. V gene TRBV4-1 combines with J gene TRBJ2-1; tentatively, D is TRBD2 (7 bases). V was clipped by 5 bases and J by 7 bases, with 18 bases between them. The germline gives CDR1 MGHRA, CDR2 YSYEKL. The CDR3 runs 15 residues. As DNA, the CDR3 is TGCGCCAGCAGCATACGCGGGGGCAGCCAAAATGAGCAGTTCTTC. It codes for CASSIRGGSQNEQFF.

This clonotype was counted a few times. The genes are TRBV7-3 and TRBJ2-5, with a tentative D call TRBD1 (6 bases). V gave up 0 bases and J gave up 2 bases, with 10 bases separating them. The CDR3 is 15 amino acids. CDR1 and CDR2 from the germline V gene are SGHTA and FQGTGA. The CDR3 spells CASSLTSGQQETQYF. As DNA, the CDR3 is TGTGCCAGCAGCTTAACCTCCGGACAGCAAGAGACCCAGTACTTC.

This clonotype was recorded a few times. The CDR3 loop is CATSPGYGYTF. The CDR3 DNA reads as TGTGCCACCAGCCCAGGATATGGCTACACCTTC. This chain uses TRBV15 with TRBJ1-2; D call uncertain. Germline V gene data show CDR1 as LNHNV and CDR2 as YYDKDF (reference sequence). The V and J ends lost 5 bases and 5 bases respectively, with 6 bases between them. This CDR3 spans 11 amino acids. The complete variable domain, with remaining parts taken from reference TRBV15 and TRBJ1-2, reads DAMVIQNPRYQVTQFGKPVTLSCSQTLNHNVMYWYQQKSSQAPKLLFHYYDKDFNNEADTPDNFQSRRPNTSFCFLDIRSPGLGDTAMYLCATSPGYGYTFGSGTRLTVV.

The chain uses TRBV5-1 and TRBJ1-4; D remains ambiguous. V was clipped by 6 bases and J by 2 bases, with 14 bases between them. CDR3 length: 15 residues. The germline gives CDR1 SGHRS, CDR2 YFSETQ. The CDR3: CASKSSVSTNEKLFF. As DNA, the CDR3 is TGCGCCAGCAAGTCTTCGGTATCCACTAATGAAAAACTGTTTTTT.

CDR3 sequence (DNA): TGTGCCAGCAGCTTAGCGGACCTGGATACGCAGTATTTT. Its translation is CASSLADLDTQYF. This chain joins TRBV7-2 and TRBJ2-3; no clear D. V lost 0 bases and J 6 bases, leaving 7 bases between the germline ends. Germline V lookup: CDR1 SGHTA, CDR2 FQGNSA. The CDR3 is 13 amino acids.

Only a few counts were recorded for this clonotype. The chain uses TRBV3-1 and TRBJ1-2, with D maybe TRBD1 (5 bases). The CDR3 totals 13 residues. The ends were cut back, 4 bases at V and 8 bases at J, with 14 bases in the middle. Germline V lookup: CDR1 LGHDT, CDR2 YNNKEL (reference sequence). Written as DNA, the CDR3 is TGTGCCAGCAGCCCCCAAAGGGGCCTCGGCTACACCTTC. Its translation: CASSPQRGLGYTF.

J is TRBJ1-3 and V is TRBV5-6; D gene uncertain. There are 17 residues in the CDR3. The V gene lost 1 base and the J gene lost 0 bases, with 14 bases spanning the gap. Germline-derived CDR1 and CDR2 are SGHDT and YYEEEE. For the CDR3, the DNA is TGTGCCAGCAGCTTGTATGGTTTCCGAGACTCTGGAAACACCATATATTTT. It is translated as CASSLYGFRDSGNTIYF.

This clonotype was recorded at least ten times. CDR3 in amino acids: CASSVAGPGNTIYF. The CDR3 coding sequence is TGTGCCAGCAGCGTAGCAGGGCCTGGAAACACCATATATTTT. The chain uses TRBV9 and TRBJ1-3; perhaps TRBD1 as D (5 bases). Germline assignment: CDR1 SGDLS and CDR2 YYNGEE. Trimming took off 0 bases at V and 2 bases at J, with 6 bases between the two ends. The CDR3 totals 14 residues.